A single sample gave rise to the 12 T cell receptor beta chains below, sequenced in a study of blood T cell repertoires in COVID-19. Sequencing used immunoSEQ multiplex PCR; TCRdb keeps in-frame clones, though not all of them. The table includes over 9,000 clones, 75% to 85% detected once. The sample was peripheral blood. These receptors all stem from a man between 65 and 85 years old with active COVID-19.

This clone is a singleton in its sample. The rearrangement links TRBV18 to TRBJ1-6; D is perhaps TRBD1 (6 bases). Germline V gives CDR1 KGHSH, CDR2 LQKENI. Trimming took 4 bases from V and 9 from J, leaving 10 bases between them. The CDR3 length is 13 residues. CDR3 sequence reads: CASSLQGVSPLHF. CDR3 bases: TGTGCCAGCTCACTACAGGGTGTTTCACCCCTCCACTTT.

This sequence joins TRBV11-3 and TRBJ2-1, with a possible D match to TRBD2 (6 bases). Germline CDR1 is SGHNT and CDR2 is YENEEA. This CDR3 has 15 amino acids. V lost 1 base and J lost 6, with 13 bases in between. The CDR3 DNA is TGTGCCAGCAGCTTAGGGACCGGGACTTTCAATGAGCAGTTCTTC. As protein: CASSLGTGTFNEQFF.

The J gene is TRBJ1-2, the V gene TRBV5-1; 9 nucleotides line up with TRBD1. Germline lookup yields CDR1 SGHRS and CDR2 YFSETQ. This CDR3 comprises 15 residues. V lost 0 bases to trimming and J lost 7 bases; unmatched junction nucleotides: 7. CDR3 bases: TGCGCCAGCAGCTTGGCCGCGGGACAGGGTAGTGGCTACACCTTC. It codes for CASSLAAGQGSGYTF.

In nucleotides, the CDR3 is TGTGCCAGCAGCTTAGGGCGACTAGGGGGGGGAGGGAATGAGCAGTTCTTC. It yields the protein CASSLGRLGGGGNEQFF. V and J are TRBV11-2 and TRBJ2-1, with D maybe TRBD2 (7 bases). CDR1 and CDR2 from the germline V gene are SGHAT and FQNNGV. Trimming shortened V by 1 base and J by 7 bases, and 20 bases separated the two germline ends. The CDR3 runs 17 residues.

The V call is TRBV7-2, the J call TRBJ2-7, with D possibly being TRBD2 (5 bases). The CDR3 sequence is 17 residues long. Germline V gene data show CDR1 as SGHTA and CDR2 as FQGNSA. Trimming took off 0 bases at V and 2 bases at J, with 17 bases between the two ends. In nucleotides, the CDR3 is TGTGCCAGCAGCTTAGCCCTTAGGAGCGGAGGTACCTACGAGCAGTACTTC. Translating gives CASSLALRSGGTYEQYF. Supplemented by reference TRBV7-2 and TRBJ2-7, the full variable domain reads GAGVSQSPSNKVTEKGKDVELRCDPISGHTALYWYRQSLGQGLEFLIYFQGNSAPDKSGLPSDRFSAERTGGSVSTLTIQRTQQEDSAVYLCASSLALRSGGTYEQYFGPGTRLTVT.

The rearrangement links TRBV15 to TRBJ1-1; D is possibly TRBD1 (5 bases). This CDR3 is built from 13 residues. The V and J ends lost 0 bases and 10 bases respectively, with 12 bases between them. Germline CDR1 LNHNV, CDR2 YYDKDF (reference sequence). As DNA, the CDR3 is TGTGCCACCAGCAGAGACCAGACAGCCCTAGCTTTCTTT. It encodes CATSRDQTALAFF.

This sequence joins TRBV14 and TRBJ2-1; 7 bases fit TRBD2. CDR3 length equals 16 residues. CDR1 is SGHDN and CDR2 is FVKESK in the germline V gene. V lost 0 bases to trimming and J lost 13 bases; unmatched junction nucleotides: 15. CDR3 DNA: TGTGCCAGCAGCCAAGATGGGGGGGGTTTGTGGGGGTCCCAGTTCTTC. Residues: CASSQDGGGLWGSQFF.

This clone was counted a single time. This chain connects TRBV28 to TRBJ1-5; 12 bases align to TRBD1. The CDR3 extends over 22 amino acids. J lost 9 bases, V lost 1 base, and 25 bases had no gene match. The germline gives CDR1 MDHEN, CDR2 SYDVKM. CDR3 DNA: TGTGCCAGCAGTTTATACCCCGCGGCTTGGGGACAGGGGGCCCCTTATTTTTCGCCCCAGCATTTT. Its translation: CASSLYPAAWGQGAPYFSPQHF. Combining the CDR3 with reference TRBV28 and TRBJ1-5 gives the whole variable domain DVKVTQSSRYLVKRTGEKVFLECVQDMDHENMFWYRQDPGLGLRLIYFSYDVKMKEKGDIPEGYSVSREKKERFSLILESASTNQTSMYLCASSLYPAAWGQGAPYFSPQHFGDGTRLSIL.

This clone has only one observation. This chain connects TRBV19 to TRBJ1-2, with 9 bases that match TRBD1. J gave up 4 bases and V 7 bases, and 4 bases lay outside the gene matches. Germline V gene data show CDR1 as LNHDA and CDR2 as SQIVND (reference sequence). The CDR3 loop spans 13 amino acids. The DNA of the CDR3 is TGTGCCAGTAAGAACAGGGGGCTCTATGGCTACACCTTC. It codes for CASKNRGLYGYTF.

V gene TRBV5-6 combines with J gene TRBJ2-1, with 8 bases aligning to TRBD2. Looked up from germline, CDR1 is SGHDT and CDR2 is YYEEEE. After removal of 6 bases from V and 5 bases from J, the junction contained 10 bases not matched to a gene. This CDR3 has 15 amino acids. The CDR3 loop is CASTTGLERNNEQFF. The CDR3 coding sequence is TGTGCCAGCACCACGGGACTAGAAAGGAACAATGAGCAGTTCTTC.

The chain carries TRBV24-1 and TRBJ2-7; 7 positions agree with TRBD1. The CDR3 contains 17 residues. CDR1 is KGHDR, CDR2 SFDVKD, per germline. Germline trimming cut 0 bases from V and 2 bases from J; bases unmatched to any gene: 9. CDR3 bases: TGTGCCACCAGTGATTTGCAATTTTGGACAGGCGCCTACGAGCAGTACTTC. It codes for CATSDLQFWTGAYEQYF.

V gene TRBV5-1 combines with J gene TRBJ2-5; TRBD1 matches 7 bases. With 7 bases clipped from V and 5 bases from J, the junction kept 5 bases outside the gene matches. The CDR3 contains 12 residues. CDR1 SGHRS and CDR2 YFSETQ come from the germline V gene. The CDR3 loop is CASRQGGETQYF. The CDR3 coding sequence is TGCGCCAGCCGACAGGGCGGGGAGACCCAGTACTTC.